The following is a T cell receptor (beta chain) sequence with its context. Per the authors' pipeline: It was from reference gene primer amplification that nucleated cell counts were estimated. TCRdb's copy holds only in-frame clones and misses some; the assay was immunoSEQ multiplex PCR. That table supplies the V and J calls and clone size; D and trimming were determined from the DNA. In the table there are around 370,000 clones, 85% to 90% of which are singletons. This entry comes from a study of blood T cell repertoires in COVID-19. On the study more broadly: In each case, the material was cDNA or gDNA derived from T cells, B-cell-depleted T cells, or PBMCs.

Symptom resolution, clearance, or two negative PCRs marked the recovered donors of Cohort 3. Germline CDR1 is SQVTM and CDR2 is ANQGSEA. CDR3 length equals 16 residues. V lost 3 bases, J lost 8 bases, and 25 bases lay in between. This receptor was obtained from a woman aged 18-29 years who had recovered from COVID-19. The sequenced sample was PBMCs or T cells enriched from blood (not recorded which). V is TRBV29-1 and J is TRBJ1-2, with D tentatively TRBD1 (5 bases). The CDR3 bases are TGCAGCGTTGACGTTTGGGGCCCGAATGCCAAGCGAGGCTACACCTTC. The encoded protein is CSVDVWGPNAKRGYTF.